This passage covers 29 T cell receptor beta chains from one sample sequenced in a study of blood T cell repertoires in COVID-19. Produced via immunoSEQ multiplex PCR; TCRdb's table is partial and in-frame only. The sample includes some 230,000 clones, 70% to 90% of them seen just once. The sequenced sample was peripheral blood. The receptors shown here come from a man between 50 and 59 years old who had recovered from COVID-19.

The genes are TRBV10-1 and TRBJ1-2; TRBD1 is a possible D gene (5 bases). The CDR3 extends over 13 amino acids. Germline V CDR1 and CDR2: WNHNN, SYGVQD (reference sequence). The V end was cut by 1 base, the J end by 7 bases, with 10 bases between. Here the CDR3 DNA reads TGCGCCAGCAGTGAGTGGAGGGGCGGTGGCTACACCTTC. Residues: CASSEWRGGGYTF.

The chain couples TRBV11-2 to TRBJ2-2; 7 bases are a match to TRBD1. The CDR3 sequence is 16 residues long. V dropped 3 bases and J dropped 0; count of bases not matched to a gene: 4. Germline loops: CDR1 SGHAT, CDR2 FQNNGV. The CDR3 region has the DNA TGTGCCAGCAGCTTCACAGGGGTAGCGAACACCGGGGAGCTGTTTTTT. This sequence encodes CASSFTGVANTGELFF.

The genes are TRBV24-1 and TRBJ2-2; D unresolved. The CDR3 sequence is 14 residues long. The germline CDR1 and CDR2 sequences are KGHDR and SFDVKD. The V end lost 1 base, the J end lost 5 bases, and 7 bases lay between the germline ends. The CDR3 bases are TGTGCCACCAGTGATTTCCGTATGACCGGGGAGCTGTTTTTT. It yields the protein CATSDFRMTGELFF.

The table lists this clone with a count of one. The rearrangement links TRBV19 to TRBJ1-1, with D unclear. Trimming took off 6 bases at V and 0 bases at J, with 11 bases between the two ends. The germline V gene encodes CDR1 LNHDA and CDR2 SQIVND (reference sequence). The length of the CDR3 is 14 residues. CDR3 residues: CASSQAYLNTEAFF. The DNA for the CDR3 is TGTGCCAGTAGCCAAGCTTACCTGAACACTGAAGCTTTCTTT.

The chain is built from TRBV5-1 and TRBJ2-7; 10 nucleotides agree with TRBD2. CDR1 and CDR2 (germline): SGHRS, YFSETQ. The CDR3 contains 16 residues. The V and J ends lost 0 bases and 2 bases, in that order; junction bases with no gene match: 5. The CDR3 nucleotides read TGCGCCAGCAGCTTGGTAGTGGGGACTAGCGCCTACGAGCAGTACTTC. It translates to CASSLVVGTSAYEQYF.

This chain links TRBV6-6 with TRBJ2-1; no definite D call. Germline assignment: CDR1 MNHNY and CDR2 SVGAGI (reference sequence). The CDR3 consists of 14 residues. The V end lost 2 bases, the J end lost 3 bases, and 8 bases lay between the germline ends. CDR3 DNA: TGTGCCAGCAGTTACCGCGGCCACTACAATGAGCAGTTCTTC. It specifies CASSYRGHYNEQFF.

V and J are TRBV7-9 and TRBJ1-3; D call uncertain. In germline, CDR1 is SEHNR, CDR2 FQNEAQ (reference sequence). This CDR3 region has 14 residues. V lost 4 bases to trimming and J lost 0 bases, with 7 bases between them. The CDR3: CASSYGNSGNTIYF. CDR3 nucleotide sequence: TGTGCCAGCAGCTACGGGAACTCTGGAAACACCATATATTTT.

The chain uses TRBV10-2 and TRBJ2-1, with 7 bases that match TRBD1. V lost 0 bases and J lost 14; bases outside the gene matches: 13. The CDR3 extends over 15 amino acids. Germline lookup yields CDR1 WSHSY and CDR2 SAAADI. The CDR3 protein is CASSESLGGGQVKFF. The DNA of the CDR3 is TGCGCCAGCAGTGAGTCGTTAGGTGGCGGACAGGTCAAGTTCTTC.

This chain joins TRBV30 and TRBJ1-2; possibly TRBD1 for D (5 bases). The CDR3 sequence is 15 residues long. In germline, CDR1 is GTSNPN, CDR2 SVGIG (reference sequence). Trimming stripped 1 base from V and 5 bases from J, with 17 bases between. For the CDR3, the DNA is TGTGCCTGGAGTGCAGGGACTCAAGTCCTTTATGGCTACACCTTC. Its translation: CAWSAGTQVLYGYTF. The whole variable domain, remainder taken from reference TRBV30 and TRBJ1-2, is SQTIHQWPATLVQPVGSPLSLECTVEGTSNPNLYWYRQAAGRGLQLLFYSVGIGQISSEVPQNLSASRPQDRQFILSSKKLLLSDSGFYLCAWSAGTQVLYGYTFGSGTRLTVV.

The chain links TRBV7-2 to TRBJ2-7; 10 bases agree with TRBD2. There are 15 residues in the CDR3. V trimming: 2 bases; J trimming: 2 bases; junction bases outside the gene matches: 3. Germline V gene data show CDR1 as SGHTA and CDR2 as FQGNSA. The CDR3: CASSLTTSGAYEQYF. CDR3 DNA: TGTGCCAGCAGCTTAACCACTAGCGGGGCCTACGAGCAGTACTTC.

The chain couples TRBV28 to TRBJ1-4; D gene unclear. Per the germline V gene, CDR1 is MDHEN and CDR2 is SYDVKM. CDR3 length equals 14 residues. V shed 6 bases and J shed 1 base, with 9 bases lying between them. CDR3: CASRRGGTNEKLFF. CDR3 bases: TGTGCCAGCAGGCGGGGAGGAACTAATGAAAAACTGTTTTTT.

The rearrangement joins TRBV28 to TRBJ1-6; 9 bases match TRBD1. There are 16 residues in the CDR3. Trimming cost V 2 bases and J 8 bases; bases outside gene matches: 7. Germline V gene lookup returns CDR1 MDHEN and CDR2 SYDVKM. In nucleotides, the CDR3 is TGTGCCAGCAGTTTAGGGGGACAGGGTCTGGATTCACCCCTCCACTTT. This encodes CASSLGGQGLDSPLHF.

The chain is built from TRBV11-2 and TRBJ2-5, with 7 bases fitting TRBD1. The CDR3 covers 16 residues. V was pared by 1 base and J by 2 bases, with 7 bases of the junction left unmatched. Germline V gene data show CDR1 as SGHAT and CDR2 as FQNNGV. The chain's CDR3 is CASSLVWGQPQETQYF. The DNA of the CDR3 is TGTGCCAGCAGCTTAGTCTGGGGACAGCCTCAAGAGACCCAGTACTTC.

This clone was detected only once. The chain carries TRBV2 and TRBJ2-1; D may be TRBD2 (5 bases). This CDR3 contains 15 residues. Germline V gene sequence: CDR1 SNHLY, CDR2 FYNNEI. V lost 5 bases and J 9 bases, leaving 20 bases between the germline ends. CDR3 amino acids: CASSLPGLRTGEQFF. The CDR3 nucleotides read TGTGCCAGCAGTCTACCAGGACTCCGTACGGGTGAGCAGTTCTTC. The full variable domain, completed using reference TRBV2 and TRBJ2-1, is EPEVTQTPSHQVTQMGQEVILRCVPISNHLYFYWYRQILGQKVEFLVSFYNNEISEKSEIFDDQFSVERPDGSNFTLKIRSTKLEDSAMYFCASSLPGLRTGEQFFGPGTRLTVL.

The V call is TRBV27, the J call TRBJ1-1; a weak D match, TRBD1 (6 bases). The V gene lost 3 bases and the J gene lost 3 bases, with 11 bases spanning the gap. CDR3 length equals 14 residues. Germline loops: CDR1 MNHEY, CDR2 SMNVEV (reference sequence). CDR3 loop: CASSLWGRDTEAFF. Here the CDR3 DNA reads TGTGCCAGCAGTTTGTGGGGGCGCGACACTGAAGCTTTCTTT.

DNA of the CDR3: TGTGCCAGCAGCCAAGGGGGGGGAGTTAGTCAGCCCCAGCATTTT. Translating it yields CASSQGGGVSQPQHF. This chain joins TRBV3-1 (or the pseudogene TRBV3-2) and TRBJ1-5; a weak D match, TRBD1 (5 bases). Germline lookup yields CDR1 LGHDT and CDR2 YNNKEL (reference sequence). V shed 1 base and J shed 6 bases, with 13 bases lying between them. This CDR3 is built from 15 residues.

The chain's CDR3 is CASSIRADLDTQYF. CDR3 nucleotide sequence: TGTGCCAGCAGTATACGAGCCGATCTAGATACGCAGTATTTT. The chain uses TRBV28 and TRBJ2-3; unclear D gene. The germline gives CDR1 MDHEN, CDR2 SYDVKM. This CDR3 region has 14 residues. The germline V and J ends were trimmed by 5 bases and 5 bases, with 14 bases remaining between them.

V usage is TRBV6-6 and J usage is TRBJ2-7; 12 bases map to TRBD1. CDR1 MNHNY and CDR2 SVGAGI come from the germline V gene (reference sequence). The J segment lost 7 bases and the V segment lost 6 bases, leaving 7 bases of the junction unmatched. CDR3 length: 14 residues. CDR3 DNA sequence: TGTGCCAGCAGCCGGGACAGGGGGCAAGGGGAGCAGTACTTC. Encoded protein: CASSRDRGQGEQYF.

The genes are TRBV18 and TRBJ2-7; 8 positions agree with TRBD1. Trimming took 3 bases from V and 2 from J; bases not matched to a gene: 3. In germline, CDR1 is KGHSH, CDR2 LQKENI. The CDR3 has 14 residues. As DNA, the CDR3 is TGTGCCAGCTCACCTCCAGGGGGCGCCTACGAGCAGTACTTC. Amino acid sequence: CASSPPGGAYEQYF.

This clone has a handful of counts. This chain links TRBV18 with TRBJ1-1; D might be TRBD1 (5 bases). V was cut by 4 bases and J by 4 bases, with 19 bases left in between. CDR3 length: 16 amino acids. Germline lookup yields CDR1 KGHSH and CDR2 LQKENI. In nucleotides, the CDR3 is TGTGCCAGCTCACTACGGCAGACAACAGGATCCACTGAAGCTTTCTTT. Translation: CASSLRQTTGSTEAFF.

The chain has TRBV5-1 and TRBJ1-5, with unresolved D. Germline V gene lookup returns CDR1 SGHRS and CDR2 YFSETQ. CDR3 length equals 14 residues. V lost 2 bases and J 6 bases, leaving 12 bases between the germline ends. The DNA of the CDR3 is TGCGCCAGCAGCTTTGGGGAGGCAGGTCAGCCCCAGCATTTT. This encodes CASSFGEAGQPQHF. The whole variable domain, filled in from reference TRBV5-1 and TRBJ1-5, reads KAGVTQTPRYLIKTRGQQVTLSCSPISGHRSVSWYQQTPGQGLQFLFEYFSETQRNKGNFPGRFSGRQFSNSRSEMNVSTLELGDSALYLCASSFGEAGQPQHFGDGTRLSIL.

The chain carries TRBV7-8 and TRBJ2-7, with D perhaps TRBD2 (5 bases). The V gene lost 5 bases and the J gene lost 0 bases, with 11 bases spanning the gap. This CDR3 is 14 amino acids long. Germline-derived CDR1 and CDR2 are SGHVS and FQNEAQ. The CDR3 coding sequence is TGTGCCAGCAGCACGGATAGCGCCTCCTACGAGCAGTACTTC. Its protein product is CASSTDSASYEQYF.

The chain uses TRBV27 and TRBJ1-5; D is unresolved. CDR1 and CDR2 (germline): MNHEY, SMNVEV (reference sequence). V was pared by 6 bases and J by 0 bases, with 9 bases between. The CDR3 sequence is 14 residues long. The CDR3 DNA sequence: TGTGCCAGCAGCCTACAGAATAGCAATCAGCCCCAGCATTTT. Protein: CASSLQNSNQPQHF.

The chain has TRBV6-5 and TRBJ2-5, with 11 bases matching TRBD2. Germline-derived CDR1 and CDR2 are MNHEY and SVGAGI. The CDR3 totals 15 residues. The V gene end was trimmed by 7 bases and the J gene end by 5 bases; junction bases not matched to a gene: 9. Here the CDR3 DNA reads TGTGCCAGCACCTCCGGGACTAGCGGCTCGGAGACCCAGTACTTC. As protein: CASTSGTSGSETQYF.

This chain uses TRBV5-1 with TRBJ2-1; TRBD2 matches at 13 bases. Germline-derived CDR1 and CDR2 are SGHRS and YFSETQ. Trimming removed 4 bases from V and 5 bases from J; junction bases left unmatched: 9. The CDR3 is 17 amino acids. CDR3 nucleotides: TGCGCCAGCAGCCCGGGGACTAGCGGGACATCCCACAATGAGCAGTTCTTC. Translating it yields CASSPGTSGTSHNEQFF.

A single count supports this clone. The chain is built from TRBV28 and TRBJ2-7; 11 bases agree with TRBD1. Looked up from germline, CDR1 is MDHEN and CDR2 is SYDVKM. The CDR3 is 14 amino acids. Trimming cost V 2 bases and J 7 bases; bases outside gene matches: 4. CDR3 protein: CASSLRDRGREQYF. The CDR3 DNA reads TGTGCCAGCAGTTTAAGGGACAGGGGGAGGGAGCAGTACTTC.

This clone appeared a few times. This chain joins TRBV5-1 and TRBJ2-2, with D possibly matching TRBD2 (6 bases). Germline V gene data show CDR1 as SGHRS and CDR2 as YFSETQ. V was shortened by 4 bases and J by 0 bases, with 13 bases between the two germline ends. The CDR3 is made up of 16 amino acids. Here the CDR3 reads CASSSTGTANTGELFF. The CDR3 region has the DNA TGCGCCAGCAGCAGCACCGGGACTGCGAACACCGGGGAGCTGTTTTTT.

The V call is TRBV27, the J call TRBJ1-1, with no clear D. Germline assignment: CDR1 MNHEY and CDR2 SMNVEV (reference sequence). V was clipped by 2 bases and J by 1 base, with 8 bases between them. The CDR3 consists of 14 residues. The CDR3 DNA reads TGTGCCAGCAGTTTAAAACAGACGAACACTGAAGCTTTCTTT. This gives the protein CASSLKQTNTEAFF.

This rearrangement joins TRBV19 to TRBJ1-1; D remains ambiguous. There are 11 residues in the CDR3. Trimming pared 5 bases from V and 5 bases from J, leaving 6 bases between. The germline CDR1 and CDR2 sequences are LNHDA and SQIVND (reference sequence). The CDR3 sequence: CASSVRTEAFF. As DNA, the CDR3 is TGTGCCAGTAGTGTACGGACTGAAGCTTTCTTT.